This T cell receptor (beta chain) was recorded in a study of OX40 agonist ivuxolimab in advanced cancers. This CDR3 has 13 residues. CDR1 SNHLY and CDR2 FYNNEI come from the germline V gene. Losses at the gene ends were 11 bases for V and 0 bases for J; bases not matched to a gene: 6. Produced via immunoSEQ multiplex PCR; TCRdb's table is partial and in-frame only. Of roughly 13,000 clones listed, approximately 87% are singletons. A remark on this clone: As yet, its antigen is unknown.

Study-wide results and limits: At doses 0.1 to 3.0 mg/kg, CD4+ and CD8+ clones expanded. The specificity for antigen of the expanded peripheral T cells was not determined.

The sample in question was CD4+ or CD8+ T cells sorted from blood, obtained in a trial of the OX40 agonist ivuxolimab. V gene TRBV2 combines with J gene TRBJ1-2; 7 bases are shared with TRBD1. The sequence derives from an adult with an advanced solid tumor such as melanoma, head and neck, liver or kidney cancer. The CDR3 here is CACQGDTNYGYTF. As DNA, the CDR3 is TGTGCCTGCCAGGGGGATACTAACTATGGCTACACCTTC.